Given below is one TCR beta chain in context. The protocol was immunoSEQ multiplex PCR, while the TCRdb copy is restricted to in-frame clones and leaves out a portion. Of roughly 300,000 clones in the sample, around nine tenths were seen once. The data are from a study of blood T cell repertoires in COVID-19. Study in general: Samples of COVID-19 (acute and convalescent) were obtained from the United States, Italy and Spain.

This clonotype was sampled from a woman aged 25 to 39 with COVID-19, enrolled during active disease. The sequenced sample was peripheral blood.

The CDR3 coding sequence is TGTGCCAGCAGTTTGGGGCTCTCTGGAAACACCATATATTTT. Translation gives CASSLGLSGNTIYF. The gene calls are TRBV28 and TRBJ1-3; perhaps TRBD1 as D (5 bases). The germline gives CDR1 MDHEN, CDR2 SYDVKM. The CDR3 has 14 residues. Trimming took 3 bases from V and 0 from J, leaving 6 bases between them.